This T cell receptor beta chain was identified in a study of identical twins. Broader study findings: The study based its conclusions on cross-sectional statistical analysis and did not follow the same donors.

This CDR3 has 13 residues. The germline CDR1 and CDR2 sequences are ENHRY and SYGVKD. V was trimmed by 6 bases and J by 2 bases, leaving 9 bases between them. TCRdb re-analysed the 5' RACE reads in MiXCR, keeping a single row per CDR3 protein. The repertoire holds 400,000 to 500,000 distinct CDR3 sequences, with roughly an eighth as singletons. This clonotype has more than one count but fewer than ten. Its antigen is undetermined. These data were likewise used in another study, on yellow fever vaccine responses in identical twins.

This TCR was sampled from a woman aged 18 to 35 in good health. This rearrangement joins TRBV10-3 to TRBJ2-3, with D maybe TRBD1 (5 bases). Sequencing input: CD4+ T cells sorted from blood. CDR3 nucleotide sequence: TGTGCCATCAGACAAGGGGACACAGATACGCAGTATTTT. Its protein product is CAIRQGDTDTQYF.